This TCR beta chain was found in a study of immune evolution from preneoplasia to lung adenocarcinoma. Germline CDR1 MRHNA, CDR2 SNTAGT. J was trimmed by 7 bases and V by 0 bases; bases with no gene match: 11. This CDR3 is built from 18 residues. Patients had resection in Japan or China between the mid-2010s and the late 2010s. Points from the study as a whole: Later-stage lesions appeared to have more T cells, more diversity, less clonality.

A remark on this clone: What it binds is not known.

Libraries were prepared by immunoSEQ multiplex PCR; TCRdb keeps only in-frame clonotypes and omits some of them. This sample has tens of thousands of clones, with roughly 80% found just once. The chain carries TRBV6-4 and TRBJ1-5; 11 nucleotides align to TRBD1. The clonotype was recovered from a person aged 55-75 years with lung adenocarcinoma. Material for sequencing was FFPE invasive lung adenocarcinoma tissue. In DNA form, the CDR3 reads TGTGCCAGCAGTGACTCACCGGACAGGGGGCGGCATATCCAGCCCCAGCATTTT. It yields the protein CASSDSPDRGRHIQPQHF.